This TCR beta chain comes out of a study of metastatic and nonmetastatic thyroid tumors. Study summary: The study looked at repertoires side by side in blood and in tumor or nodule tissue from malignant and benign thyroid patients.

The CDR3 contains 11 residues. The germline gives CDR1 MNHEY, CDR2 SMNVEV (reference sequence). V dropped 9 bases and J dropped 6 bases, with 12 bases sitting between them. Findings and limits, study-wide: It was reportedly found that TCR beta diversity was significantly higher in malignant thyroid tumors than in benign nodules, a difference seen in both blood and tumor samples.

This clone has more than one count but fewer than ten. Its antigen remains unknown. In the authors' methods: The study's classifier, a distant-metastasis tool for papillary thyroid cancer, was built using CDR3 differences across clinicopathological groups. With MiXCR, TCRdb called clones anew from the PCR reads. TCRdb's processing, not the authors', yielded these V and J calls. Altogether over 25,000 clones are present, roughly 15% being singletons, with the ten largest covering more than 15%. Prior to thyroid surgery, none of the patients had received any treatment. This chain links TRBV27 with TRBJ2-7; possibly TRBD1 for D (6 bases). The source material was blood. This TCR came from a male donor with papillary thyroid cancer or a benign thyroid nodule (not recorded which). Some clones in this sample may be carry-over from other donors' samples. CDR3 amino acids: CASSTGSEQYF. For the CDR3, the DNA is TGTGCCAGTAGCACAGGGTCCGAGCAGTACTTC.